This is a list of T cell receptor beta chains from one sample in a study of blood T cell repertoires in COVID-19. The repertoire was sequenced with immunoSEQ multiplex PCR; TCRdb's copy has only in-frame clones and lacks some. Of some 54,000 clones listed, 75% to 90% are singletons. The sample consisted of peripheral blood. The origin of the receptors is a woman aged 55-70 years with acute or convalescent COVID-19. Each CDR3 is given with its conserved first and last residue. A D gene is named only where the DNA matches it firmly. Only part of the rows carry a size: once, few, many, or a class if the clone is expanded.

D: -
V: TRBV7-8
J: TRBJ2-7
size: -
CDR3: CASSLYPRGEQYF
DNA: TGTGCCAGCAGCCTCTACCCTAGGGGCGAGCAGTACTTC

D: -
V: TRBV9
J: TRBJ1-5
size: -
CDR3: CASSPGISQPQHF
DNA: TGTGCCAGCAGCCCGGGAATCTCTCAGCCCCAGCATTTT

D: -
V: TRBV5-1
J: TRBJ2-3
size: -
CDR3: CASSSEGRVGADTQYF
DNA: TGCGCCAGCAGCTCGGAGGGCAGGGTGGGAGCAGATACGCAGTATTTT

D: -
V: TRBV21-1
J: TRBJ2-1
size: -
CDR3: CASSKGTSSYNEQFF
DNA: TGTGCCAGCAGCAAAGGGACTAGCTCCTACAATGAGCAGTTCTTC

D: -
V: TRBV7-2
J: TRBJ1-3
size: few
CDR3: CASSPTGAGNTIYF
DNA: TGTGCCAGCAGCCCGACAGGAGCTGGAAACACCATATATTTT

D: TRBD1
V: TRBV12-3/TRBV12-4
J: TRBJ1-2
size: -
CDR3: CASSHRDRYGYTF
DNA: TGTGCCAGCAGTCACCGGGACAGATATGGCTACACCTTC

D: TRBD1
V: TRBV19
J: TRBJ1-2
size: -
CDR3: CASNPGQEYGYTF
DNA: TGTGCCAGTAACCCGGGACAGGAATATGGCTACACCTTC

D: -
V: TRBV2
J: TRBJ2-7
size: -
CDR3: CASSGAYEQYF
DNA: TGTGCCAGCAGCGGGGCCTACGAGCAGTACTTC

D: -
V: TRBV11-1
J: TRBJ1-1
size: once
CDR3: CASAGRGSNTEAFF
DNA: TGTGCCAGCGCGGGCCGGGGGTCGAACACTGAAGCTTTCTTT

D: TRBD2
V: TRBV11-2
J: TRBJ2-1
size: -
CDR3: CASSVTSLGGNEQFF
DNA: TGTGCCAGCAGCGTGACTAGCCTTGGTGGAAATGAGCAGTTCTTC

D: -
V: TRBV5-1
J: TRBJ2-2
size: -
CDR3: CASGSKGGTGELFF
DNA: TGCGCCAGCGGCTCAAAGGGAGGAACCGGGGAGCTGTTTTTT

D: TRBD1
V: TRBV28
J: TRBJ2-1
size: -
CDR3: CASRSGGNEQFF
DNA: TGTGCCAGCAGATCAGGGGGCAATGAGCAGTTCTTC

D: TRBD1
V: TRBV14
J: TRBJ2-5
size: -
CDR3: CASSRGQGVRETQYF
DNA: TGTGCCAGCAGCCGAGGACAGGGGGTGAGGGAGACCCAGTACTTC

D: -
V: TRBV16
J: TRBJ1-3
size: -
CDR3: CASSQSSNTIYF
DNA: TGTGCCAGCAGCCAATCTAGTAACACCATATATTTT

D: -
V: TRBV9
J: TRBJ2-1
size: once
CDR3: CASSVAGGLGNEQFF
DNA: TGTGCCAGCAGCGTAGCGGGGGGCCTCGGGAATGAGCAGTTCTTC

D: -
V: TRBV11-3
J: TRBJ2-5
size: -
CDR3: CASSLGNNQETQYF
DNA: TGTGCCAGCAGCTTAGGAAACAACCAAGAGACCCAGTACTTC

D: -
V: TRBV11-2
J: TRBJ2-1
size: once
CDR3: CASSLVSGYNEQFF
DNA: TGTGCCAGCAGCTTAGTAAGCGGATACAATGAGCAGTTCTTC

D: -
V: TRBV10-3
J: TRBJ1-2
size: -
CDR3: CAISPLSGESPNYGYTF
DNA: TGTGCCATCAGTCCTCTCAGCGGGGAGTCGCCTAACTATGGCTACACCTTC

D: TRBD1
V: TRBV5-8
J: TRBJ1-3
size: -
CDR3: CASSLWDSSGNTIYF
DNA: TGTGCCAGCAGCTTATGGGACAGCAGTGGAAACACCATATATTTT

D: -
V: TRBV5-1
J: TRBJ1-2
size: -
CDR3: CASSLTVPPYGYTF
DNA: TGCGCCAGCAGCTTGACAGTCCCCCCCTATGGCTACACCTTC

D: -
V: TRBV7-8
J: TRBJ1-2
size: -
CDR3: CASSAHREDYTF
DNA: TGTGCCAGCAGCGCCCACAGGGAAGACTACACCTTC

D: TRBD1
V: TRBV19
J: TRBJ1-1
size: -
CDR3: CASSIYRGNTEAFF
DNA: TGTGCCAGTAGTATATACAGGGGAAACACTGAAGCTTTCTTT

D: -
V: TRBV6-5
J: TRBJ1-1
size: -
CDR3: CASSKRGNTEAFF
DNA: TGTGCCAGCAGCAAAAGGGGGAACACTGAAGCTTTCTTT

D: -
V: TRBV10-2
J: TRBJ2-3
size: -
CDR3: CASSEPGISTDTQYF
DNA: TGCGCCAGCAGTGAGCCGGGAATAAGCACAGATACGCAGTATTTT

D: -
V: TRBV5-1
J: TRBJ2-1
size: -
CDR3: CASSSQGNEQFF
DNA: TGCGCCAGCAGCTCACAGGGCAATGAGCAGTTCTTC

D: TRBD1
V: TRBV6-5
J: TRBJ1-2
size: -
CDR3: CAIKIGGDGYTF
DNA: TGTGCCATTAAGATAGGGGGCGATGGCTACACCTTC

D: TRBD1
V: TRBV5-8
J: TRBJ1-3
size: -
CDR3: CASSYGQGMPTRSTIYF
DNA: TGTGCCAGCAGCTACGGACAGGGGATGCCAACTCGAAGCACCATATATTTT

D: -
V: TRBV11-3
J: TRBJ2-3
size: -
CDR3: CASSLSRDKPQYF
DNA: TGTGCCAGCAGCTTATCCCGGGACAAGCCGCAGTATTTT

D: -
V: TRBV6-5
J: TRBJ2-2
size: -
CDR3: CASSRTGTGELFF
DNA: TGTGCCAGCAGCCGTACAGGGACCGGGGAGCTGTTTTTT

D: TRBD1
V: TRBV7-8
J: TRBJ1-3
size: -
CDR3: CASSLVRGLGGNTIYF
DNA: TGTGCCAGCAGCTTAGTCAGGGGGCTCGGTGGAAACACCATATATTTT

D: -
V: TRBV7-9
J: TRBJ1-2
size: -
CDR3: CASSDTLSGYTF
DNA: TGTGCCAGCAGCGACACTCTATCTGGCTACACCTTC

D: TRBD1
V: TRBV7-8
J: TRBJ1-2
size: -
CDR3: CASSPWTGLVDGYTF
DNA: TGTGCCAGCAGCCCATGGACAGGGCTAGTTGATGGCTACACCTTC

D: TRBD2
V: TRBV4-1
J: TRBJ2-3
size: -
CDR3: CASSPSGSTDTQYF
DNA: TGCGCCAGCAGCCCTAGCGGCAGCACAGATACGCAGTATTTT

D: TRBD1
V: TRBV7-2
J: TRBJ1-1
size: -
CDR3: CASSSGWTGGITEAFF
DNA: TGTGCCAGCAGCTCGGGATGGACAGGGGGCATCACTGAAGCTTTCTTT

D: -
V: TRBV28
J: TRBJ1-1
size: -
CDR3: CASGQVLGTEAFF
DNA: TGTGCCAGCGGCCAGGTTCTTGGCACTGAAGCTTTCTTT

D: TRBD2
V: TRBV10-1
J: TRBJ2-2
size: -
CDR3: CASSSGTSGNTGELFF
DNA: TGCGCCAGCAGTTCGGGGACTAGCGGAAACACCGGGGAGCTGTTTTTT

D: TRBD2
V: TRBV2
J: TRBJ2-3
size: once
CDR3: CASSASGTTDTQYF
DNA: TGTGCCAGCAGTGCTAGCGGAACAACAGATACGCAGTATTTT

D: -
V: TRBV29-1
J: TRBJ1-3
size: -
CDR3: CSVEEPGTGNTIYF
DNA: TGCAGCGTTGAAGAACCGGGTACTGGAAACACCATATATTTT

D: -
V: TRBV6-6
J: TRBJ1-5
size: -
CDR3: CASSSGGGGNQPQHF
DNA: TGTGCCAGCAGTTCCGGCGGGGGGGGCAATCAGCCCCAGCATTTT

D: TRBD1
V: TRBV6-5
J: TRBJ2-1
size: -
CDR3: CASPGQGTGGEQFF
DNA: TGTGCCAGCCCGGGACAGGGGACCGGCGGCGAGCAGTTCTTC

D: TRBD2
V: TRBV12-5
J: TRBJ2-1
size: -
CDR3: CASAPGTSGGAVYNEQFF
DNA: TGTGCTAGTGCCCCTGGGACTAGCGGGGGGGCCGTTTACAATGAGCAGTTCTTC